The source of this T cell receptor beta chain is a study of T cell responses to AZD1222 COVID-19 vaccine. Overall study: Pooling of second doses given at about 4 or about 12 weeks was done. General study points: Only six or seven AZD1222 recipients tested seropositive at baseline.

Germline-derived CDR1 and CDR2 are MNHEY and SVGEGT. Trimming cost V 3 bases and J 5 bases; bases outside gene matches: 12. The CDR3 has 17 amino acids. The repertoire was sequenced with immunoSEQ multiplex PCR; TCRdb's copy has only in-frame clones and lacks some. The sample records fewer than 110,000 clones, about 87% being singletons. Note on this clone: Antigen: not known.

This receptor was taken from an adult in good health. V and J are TRBV6-2 or TRBV6-3 and TRBJ2-3; 9 bases are shared with TRBD1. This specimen was peripheral blood, taken on day 0 of AZD1222 vaccination. The CDR3 coding sequence is TGTGCCAGCAGTTATCCTCAAGGACAGGGGTCCGAAGATACGCAGTATTTT. Amino acids: CASSYPQGQGSEDTQYF.